This TCR beta chain was found in a study of cytomegalovirus exposure and HLA in healthy donors. Study-level information: Out of 170 million or so T cells, an earlier analysis found 117 million unique TCR beta sequences in total. Study-wide findings and caveats: Rare sequences made up most TCRs, while some public TCRs were found in many donors. As confirmed in vitro, three CMV-associated chains were specific for CMV antigens. Being productive about 90% or about 30% of the time was typical of most TCR beta V segments in an earlier analysis.

The primer mix had 60 Vbeta and 13 Jbeta primers. The data were produced by immunoSEQ multiplex PCR, yet TCRdb's version contains in-frame clones alone and is incomplete. This sample has under 200,000 clones; around three quarters occur once, and the top ten carry 4.5% to 6%. In the case of this clone: Antigen unknown.

This CDR3 region has 17 residues. Germline V gene sequence: CDR1 SGHAT, CDR2 FQNNGV. Trimming took 5 bases from V and 0 from J; bases not matched to a gene: 13. The sequenced material came from PBMCs. The receptor comes from a man aged 35 to 55 in good health and CMV-seronegative. The chain links TRBV11-2 to TRBJ2-7; TRBD1 matches at 7 bases. CDR3 sequence (DNA): TGTGCCAGCAGCCCTACCTCAGGACAGGCGAGCTCCTACGAGCAGTACTTC. This translates into CASSPTSGQASSYEQYF.